This TCR beta chain originates from a study of T cell responses to AZD1222 COVID-19 vaccine. Overall study findings and caveats: Recipients of AZD1222 seropositive at baseline numbered only 6 or 7. Reportedly, close to half of spike-specific TCRs are directed against unmutated variant regions. Sampling captured repertoires only after the peak T cell response.

V was clipped by 6 bases and J by 4 bases; unmatched bases: 5. This CDR3 has 13 amino acids. Profiling relied on immunoSEQ multiplex PCR, and the TCRdb table lists in-frame clones only, not all of them. The sample includes around 190,000 clones, 88% seen only once; the top ten take about 9.9%. Notes on this clone: What it recognizes is unknown.

Sample: peripheral blood, taken 28 days after the second AZD1222 dose. The chain couples TRBV12-3 or TRBV12-4 to TRBJ1-1; the match to TRBD1 covers 7 bases. The receptor's source is an adult who received the AZD1222 COVID-19 vaccine. The CDR3 region is CASSVRGGTEAFF. In DNA form, the CDR3 reads TGTGCCAGCAGCGTCAGGGGGGGCACTGAAGCTTTCTTT.